A single sample gave rise to the 3 T cell receptor beta chains below, sequenced in a study of cytomegalovirus exposure and HLA in healthy donors. The PCR had 60 Vbeta and 13 Jbeta primers. Generated by immunoSEQ multiplex PCR, the TCRdb table keeps only in-frame clones and is missing some. The sample yields approximately 160,000 clones, 68% seen once. The sample comprised PBMCs. These receptors all come from a woman aged 35 to 49 in good health and CMV-seropositive.

This chain links TRBV7-2 with TRBJ1-2; D might be TRBD1 (6 bases). This CDR3 region has 13 residues. Trimming shortened V by 7 bases and J by 6 bases, and 15 bases separated the two germline ends. The germline CDR1 and CDR2 sequences are SGHTA and FQGNSA. CDR3 sequence reads: CASTYDRNDGYTF. The DNA for the CDR3 is TGTGCCAGCACCTACGACAGGAACGATGGCTACACCTTC.

In DNA form, the CDR3 reads TGTGCCAGCAGCGTAGCGGGGGATGGCACAGATACGCAGTATTTT. It is translated as CASSVAGDGTDTQYF. This chain joins TRBV9 and TRBJ2-3, with a tentative D call TRBD2 (6 bases). Germline V gene sequence: CDR1 SGDLS, CDR2 YYNGEE. This CDR3 is built from 15 residues. Trimming removed 0 bases at V and 1 base at J, with 9 bases between.

The chain is built from TRBV6-1 and TRBJ2-7; perhaps TRBD1 as D (6 bases). Trimming removed 5 bases at V and 1 base at J, with 9 bases between. The CDR3 totals 13 residues. The V gene's germline CDR1 is MNHNS and CDR2 SASEGT. CDR3 sequence (DNA): TGTGCCAGCAGTTCCGACAGGTCCTACGAGCAGTACTTC. Translated: CASSSDRSYEQYF.